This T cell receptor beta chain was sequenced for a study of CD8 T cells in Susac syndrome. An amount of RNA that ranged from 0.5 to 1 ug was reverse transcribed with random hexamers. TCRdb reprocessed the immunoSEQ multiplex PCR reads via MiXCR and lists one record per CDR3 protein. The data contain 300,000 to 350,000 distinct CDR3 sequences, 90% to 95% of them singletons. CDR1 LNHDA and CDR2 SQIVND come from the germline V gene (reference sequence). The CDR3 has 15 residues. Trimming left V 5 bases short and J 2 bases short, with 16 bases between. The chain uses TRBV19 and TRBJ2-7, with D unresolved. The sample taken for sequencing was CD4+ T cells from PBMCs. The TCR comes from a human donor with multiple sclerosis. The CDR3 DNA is TGTGCCAGTAGTTCCCCGACCTTACCCCCCTACGAGCAGTACTTC. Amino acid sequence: CASSSPTLPPYEQYF.